These 21 T cell receptor beta chains share one sample of origin, sequenced in a study of blood T cell repertoires in COVID-19. Clones were read by immunoSEQ multiplex PCR, and TCRdb kept only the in-frame ones, dropping some. Of about 42,000 clones in the sample, around 88% are singletons; the top ten hold 3% to 4%. What was sequenced was peripheral blood. The receptor set was obtained from a human donor in a cohort sampled during active COVID-19.

The chain combines TRBV3-1 (or the pseudogene TRBV3-2) with TRBJ2-1; 11 bases are shared with TRBD2. CDR3 length: 15 residues. Looked up from germline, CDR1 is LGHDT and CDR2 is YNNKEL (reference sequence). J gave up 3 bases and V 6 bases, and 4 bases lay outside the gene matches. The CDR3: CASRPTSGSYNEQFF. The CDR3, as DNA: TGTGCCAGCAGGCCTACTAGCGGGAGCTACAATGAGCAGTTCTTC.

The chain has TRBV10-3 and TRBJ2-1, with D maybe TRBD2 (5 bases). V lost 6 bases to trimming and J lost 5 bases, with 20 bases between them. The CDR3 is made up of 16 amino acids. The germline V gene has CDR1 ENHRY and CDR2 SYGVKD. Written as DNA, the CDR3 is TGTGCCATCAGCGTCCTTCTAAAGGGAGAAAACAATGAGCAGTTCTTC. It encodes CAISVLLKGENNEQFF.

CDR3 coding DNA: TGTGCCAGCAGTTTCAGTCGCAGCTACGAGCAGTACTTC. Its protein is CASSFSRSYEQYF. The rearrangement joins TRBV27 to TRBJ2-7; the D is unclear. The V gene's germline CDR1 is MNHEY and CDR2 SMNVEV (reference sequence). V lost 3 bases, J lost 3 bases, and 9 bases lay in between. The CDR3 length is 13 residues.

The V and J genes are TRBV18 and TRBJ2-5; no firm D call. Germline CDR1 reads KGHSH; CDR2 reads LQKENI. The V gene lost 1 base and the J gene lost 5 bases, with 20 bases spanning the gap. CDR3 length: 17 residues. The chain's CDR3 is CASSPLGIPSISETQYF. DNA for the CDR3: TGTGCCAGCTCACCACTTGGTATTCCATCTATCTCGGAGACCCAGTACTTC.

The chain employs TRBV5-1 and TRBJ2-7; D unclear. Looked up from germline, CDR1 is SGHRS and CDR2 is YFSETQ. There are 14 residues in the CDR3. Trimming cost V 0 bases and J 5 bases, with 12 bases left between them. This chain's CDR3 is CASSLALRSDEQYF. The DNA for the CDR3 is TGCGCCAGCAGCTTGGCCCTACGTTCCGACGAGCAGTACTTC.

This clone appeared a single time. The rearrangement joins TRBV5-5 to TRBJ1-3; D unresolved. V was pared by 1 base and J by 1 base, with 9 bases between. The germline CDR1 and CDR2 sequences are SGHKS and YYEKEE (reference sequence). The CDR3 runs to 15 residues. This CDR3 is CASSLQPVSGNTIYF. The CDR3 nucleotides read TGTGCCAGCAGCTTGCAACCGGTTTCTGGAAACACCATATATTTT.

This chain uses TRBV28 with TRBJ2-1, with TRBD2 matching 10 bases. V shed 4 bases, J shed 12 bases, and the junction held 12 bases outside the gene matches. The V gene's germline CDR1 is MDHEN and CDR2 SYDVKM. This CDR3 spans 15 amino acids. DNA for the CDR3: TGTGCCAGCAGTTACAGACTAGCGGGTACCCTCGGGCAGTTCTTC. Translation: CASSYRLAGTLGQFF.

This chain joins TRBV28 and TRBJ2-7, with a possible D match to TRBD1 (5 bases). CDR1 and CDR2 from the germline V gene are MDHEN and SYDVKM. The CDR3 loop spans 16 amino acids. V dropped 3 bases and J dropped 0 bases, with 15 bases sitting between them. This CDR3 is CASSLNGQGYSYEQYF. The CDR3 DNA sequence: TGTGCCAGCAGTTTGAACGGGCAGGGATACTCCTACGAGCAGTACTTC.

This chain links TRBV5-6 with TRBJ2-4; unclear D gene. This CDR3 has 13 amino acids. Germline CDR1 and CDR2: SGHDT and YYEEEE. V was cut by 2 bases and J by 6 bases, with 9 bases left in between. The CDR3 sequence is CASSFNGPNIQYF. For the CDR3, the DNA is TGTGCCAGCAGCTTCAATGGGCCAAACATTCAGTACTTC.

The chain uses TRBV7-9 and TRBJ1-5, with D maybe TRBD1 (5 bases). The germline V and J ends were trimmed by 4 bases and 6 bases, with 13 bases remaining between them. Germline values: CDR1 SEHNR, CDR2 FQNEAQ (reference sequence). The CDR3 has 14 residues. The CDR3 here is CASSSEGVFQPQHF. In nucleotides, the CDR3 is TGTGCCAGCAGCTCAGAAGGGGTTTTTCAGCCCCAGCATTTT.

V gene TRBV18 combines with J gene TRBJ2-1; 8 bases are shared with TRBD2. The CDR3 is made up of 16 amino acids. Trimming cost V 6 bases and J 5 bases; bases outside gene matches: 12. Germline V gene data show CDR1 as KGHSH and CDR2 as LQKENI. Here the CDR3 DNA reads TGTGCCAGCTCCCCCCGGGCCGGGGGGGCAAACAATGAGCAGTTCTTC. As protein: CASSPRAGGANNEQFF.

V gene TRBV4-2 combines with J gene TRBJ2-1; 13 bases are shared with TRBD2. The trim removed 0 bases at V and 5 bases at J, leaving 10 bases unmatched. The CDR3 has 19 amino acids. CDR1 LGHNA and CDR2 YNFKEQ come from the germline V gene. CDR3: CASSQEAQGTSGNNNEQFF. CDR3 bases: TGTGCCAGCAGCCAAGAAGCCCAAGGGACTAGCGGGAATAACAATGAGCAGTTCTTC.

The CDR3 DNA reads TGTGCCAGCAGTCCTAGCGGATCCTACGAGCAGTACTTC. Residues: CASSPSGSYEQYF. The rearrangement uses TRBV27 and TRBJ2-7, with 7 bases identical to TRBD2. Germline CDR1 MNHEY, CDR2 SMNVEV (reference sequence). The J segment lost 1 base and the V segment lost 5 bases, leaving 2 bases of the junction unmatched. The CDR3 sequence is 13 residues long.

This clone was seen a single time. The V call is TRBV19, the J call TRBJ1-2; D might be TRBD1 (5 bases). CDR3 length equals 12 residues. With 4 bases removed from V and 7 bases from J, the gap between germline ends came to 10 bases. Looked up from germline, CDR1 is LNHDA and CDR2 is SQIVND (reference sequence). The DNA of the CDR3 is TGTGCCAGTAGTAGCAGGGAGGGTGGCTACACCTTC. Residues: CASSSREGGYTF.

This chain uses TRBV29-1 with TRBJ2-1, with D maybe TRBD1 (6 bases). Germline V gene data show CDR1 as SQVTM and CDR2 as ANQGSEA. V shed 5 bases and J shed 1 base, with 9 bases lying between them. The CDR3 is 13 amino acids. The CDR3 nucleotides read TGCAGCGTTACGGACAGATCCTACAATGAGCAGTTCTTC. Translating it yields CSVTDRSYNEQFF.

V usage is TRBV13 and J usage is TRBJ1-1; D perhaps matches TRBD1 (5 bases). This CDR3 comprises 15 residues. Trimming left V 2 bases short and J 5 bases short, with 15 bases between. The V gene's germline CDR1 is PRHDT and CDR2 FYEKMQ (reference sequence). The CDR3 here is CASSLSGLGSTEAFF. The CDR3 bases are TGTGCCAGCAGCTTATCGGGACTGGGAAGTACTGAAGCTTTCTTT.

The rearrangement uses TRBV6-1 and TRBJ2-5; 7 bases are a match to TRBD1. Germline V gene data show CDR1 as MNHNS and CDR2 as SASEGT. This CDR3 spans 16 amino acids. The V segment lost 0 bases and the J segment 5 bases; nucleotides outside the gene matches: 9. As DNA, the CDR3 is TGTGCCAGCAGTGAAGCTGAGGGGGCGCGAGTGGAGACCCAGTACTTC. This gives the protein CASSEAEGARVETQYF.

V gene TRBV7-2 combines with J gene TRBJ1-5, with 10 bases lining up with TRBD1. The CDR3 loop spans 15 amino acids. Trimming took 5 bases from V and 5 from J; bases not matched to a gene: 6. CDR1 SGHTA and CDR2 FQGNSA come from the germline V gene. The CDR3 spells CASSPGTGEYQPQHF. The CDR3 DNA is TGTGCCAGCAGCCCCGGGACAGGGGAGTATCAGCCCCAGCATTTT.

Details on this clone: The final CDR3 position lacks the conserved phenylalanine or tryptophan, pointing to a likely read error. Because the CDR3's place on the DNA is in doubt, the DNA is left out and the CDR3 is given as listed by TCRdb. V and J are TRBV4-3 and TRBJ2-7; the D call in the table, TRBD2, was not verified against the DNA. The CDR3 numbers 12 amino acids, ends counted. The germline CDR1 and CDR2 sequences are LGHNA and YSLEER. CDR3 protein: CASSQDPLALEH.

The J gene is TRBJ2-5, the V gene TRBV7-9; 8 bases map to TRBD2. J was trimmed by 7 bases and V by 4 bases; bases with no gene match: 11. This CDR3 is built from 15 residues. In germline, CDR1 is SEHNR, CDR2 FQNEAQ (reference sequence). DNA of the CDR3: TGTGCCAGCAGCTATTACGGGGGGGCCGGCGCGACCCAGTACTTC. Translated: CASSYYGGAGATQYF. Drawing the rest from reference TRBV7-9 and TRBJ2-5, the complete variable domain is DTGVSQNPRHKITKRGQNVTFRCDPISEHNRLYWYRQTLGQGPEFLTYFQNEAQLEKSRLLSDRFSAERPKGSFSTLEIQRTEQGDSAMYLCASSYYGGAGATQYFGPGTRLLVL.

The chain has TRBV7-2 and TRBJ1-4; tentative D call: TRBD1 (5 bases). With 1 base removed from V and 3 bases from J, the gap between germline ends came to 6 bases. CDR3 length: 14 residues. Germline V CDR1 and CDR2: SGHTA, FQGNSA. CDR3 coding DNA: TGTGCCAGCAGCTTAGGGGGGGCTAATGAAAAACTGTTTTTT. Protein: CASSLGGANEKLFF. The whole variable domain, remainder taken from reference TRBV7-2 and TRBJ1-4, is GAGVSQSPSNKVTEKGKDVELRCDPISGHTALYWYRQSLGQGLEFLIYFQGNSAPDKSGLPSDRFSAERTGGSVSTLTIQRTQQEDSAVYLCASSLGGANEKLFFGSGTQLSVL.